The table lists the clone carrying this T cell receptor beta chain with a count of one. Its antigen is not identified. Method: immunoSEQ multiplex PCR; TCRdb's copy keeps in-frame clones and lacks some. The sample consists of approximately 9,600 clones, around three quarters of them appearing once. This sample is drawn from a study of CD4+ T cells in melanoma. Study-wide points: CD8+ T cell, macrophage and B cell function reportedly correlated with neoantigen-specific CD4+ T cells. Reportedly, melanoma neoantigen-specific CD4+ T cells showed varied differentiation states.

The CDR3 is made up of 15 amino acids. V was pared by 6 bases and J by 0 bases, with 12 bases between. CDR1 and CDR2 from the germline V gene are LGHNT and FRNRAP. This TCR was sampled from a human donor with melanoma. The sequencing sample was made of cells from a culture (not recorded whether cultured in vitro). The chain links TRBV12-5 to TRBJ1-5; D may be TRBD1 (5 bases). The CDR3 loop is CASGSDSLSNQPQHF. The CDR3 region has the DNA TGTGCTAGTGGATCCGACAGCCTTAGCAATCAGCCCCAGCATTTT.